The entry below gives a single T cell receptor (beta chain) sequence along with its context. Its antigen remains unidentified. The data stem from a study of CD8 T cells in Susac syndrome. CD8+ and CD4+ T cells taken from blood had their TCR beta sequenced. TEMRA cells were FACS-enriched, and CD8+ and CD4+ T cells were isolated negatively. General observations from the study: Regarding the TCR sequencing and HLA analysis, the study admitted that a relatively small number of individuals were involved.

An amount of RNA that ranged from roughly 0.45 to 1 ug was reverse transcribed with random hexamers. Amplification of TCR beta CDR3 by immunoSEQ multiplex PCR spanned 54 Vbeta and 13 Jbeta. TCRdb fed the immunoSEQ multiplex PCR reads into MiXCR, producing one record per CDR3 protein. This table has hundreds of thousands of distinct CDR3 sequences, approximately 85% appearing once. The V gene lost 6 bases and the J gene lost 2 bases, with 8 bases spanning the gap. In germline, CDR1 is MNHNS, CDR2 SASEGT. This CDR3 comprises 13 residues. The rearrangement joins TRBV6-1 to TRBJ1-5; D uncertain. This TCR was sampled from a human donor with multiple sclerosis. Material: CD8+ T cells from PBMCs. The CDR3 DNA reads TGTGCCAGCAGACCCGAAGGCAATCAGCCCCAGCATTTT. It yields the protein CASRPEGNQPQHF.